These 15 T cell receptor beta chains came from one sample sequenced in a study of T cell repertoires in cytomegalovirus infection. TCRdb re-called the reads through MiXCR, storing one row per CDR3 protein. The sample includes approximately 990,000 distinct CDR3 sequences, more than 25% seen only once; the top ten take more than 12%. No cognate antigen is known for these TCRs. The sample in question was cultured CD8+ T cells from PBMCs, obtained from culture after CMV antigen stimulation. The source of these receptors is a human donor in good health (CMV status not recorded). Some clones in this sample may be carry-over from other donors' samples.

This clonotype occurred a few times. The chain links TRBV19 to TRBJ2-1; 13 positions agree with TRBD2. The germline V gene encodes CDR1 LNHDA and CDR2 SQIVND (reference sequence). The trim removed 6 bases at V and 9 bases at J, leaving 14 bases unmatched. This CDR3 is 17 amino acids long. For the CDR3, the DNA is TGTGCCAGTAGACCCTCGGGTTTAGGACTAGCGGGGGCTGAGCAGTTCTTC. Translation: CASRPSGLGLAGAEQFF.

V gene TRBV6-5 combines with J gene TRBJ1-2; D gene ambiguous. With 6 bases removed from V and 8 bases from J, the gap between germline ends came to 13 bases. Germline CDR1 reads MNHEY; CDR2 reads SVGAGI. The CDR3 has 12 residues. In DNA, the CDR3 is TGTGCCAGCAGAGGGCCCCAGGAAGGCTACACCTTC. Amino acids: CASRGPQEGYTF.

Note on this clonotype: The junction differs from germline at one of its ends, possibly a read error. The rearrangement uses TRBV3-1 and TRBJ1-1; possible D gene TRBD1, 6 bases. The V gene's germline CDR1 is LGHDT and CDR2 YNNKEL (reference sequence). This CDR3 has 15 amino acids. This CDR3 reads CANSQDGQSNTEAFF. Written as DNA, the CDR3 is TGTGCCAACAGCCAAGACGGACAGAGTAACACTGAAGCTTTCTTT.

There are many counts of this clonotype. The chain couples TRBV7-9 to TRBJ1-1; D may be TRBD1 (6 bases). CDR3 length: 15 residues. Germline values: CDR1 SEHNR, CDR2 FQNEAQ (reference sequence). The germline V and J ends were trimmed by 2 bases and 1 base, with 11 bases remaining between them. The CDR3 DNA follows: TGTGCCAGCAGCTTAATACAGGGCAAGAACACTGAAGCTTTCTTT. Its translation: CASSLIQGKNTEAFF.

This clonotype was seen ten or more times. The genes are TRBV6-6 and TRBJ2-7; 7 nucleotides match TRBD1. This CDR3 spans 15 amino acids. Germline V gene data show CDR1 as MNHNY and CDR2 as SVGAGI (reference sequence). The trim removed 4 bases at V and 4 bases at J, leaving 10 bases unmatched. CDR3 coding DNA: TGTGCCAGCAGTTCCCCGGACAGGAGGAGGTACGAGCAGTACTTC. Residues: CASSSPDRRRYEQYF.

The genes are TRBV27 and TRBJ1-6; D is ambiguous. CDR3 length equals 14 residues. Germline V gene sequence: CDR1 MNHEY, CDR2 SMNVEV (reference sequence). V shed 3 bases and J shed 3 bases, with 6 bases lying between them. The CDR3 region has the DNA TGTGCCAGCAGTTTGGGGTTCTATAATTCACCCCTCCACTTT. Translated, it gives CASSLGFYNSPLHF.

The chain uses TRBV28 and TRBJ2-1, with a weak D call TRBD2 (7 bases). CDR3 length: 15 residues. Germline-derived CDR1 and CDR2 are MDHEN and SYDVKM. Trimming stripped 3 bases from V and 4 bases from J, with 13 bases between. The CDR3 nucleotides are TGTGCCAGCAGTTTCGCGGGGGCCGGTTACAATGAGCAGTTCTTC. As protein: CASSFAGAGYNEQFF.

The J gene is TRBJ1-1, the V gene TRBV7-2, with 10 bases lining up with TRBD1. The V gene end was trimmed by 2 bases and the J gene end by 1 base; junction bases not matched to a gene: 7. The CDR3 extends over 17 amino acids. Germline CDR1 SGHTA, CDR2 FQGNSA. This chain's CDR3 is CASSLKGQGLWNTEAFF. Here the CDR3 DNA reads TGTGCCAGCAGCTTAAAGGGACAGGGGCTGTGGAACACTGAAGCTTTCTTT.

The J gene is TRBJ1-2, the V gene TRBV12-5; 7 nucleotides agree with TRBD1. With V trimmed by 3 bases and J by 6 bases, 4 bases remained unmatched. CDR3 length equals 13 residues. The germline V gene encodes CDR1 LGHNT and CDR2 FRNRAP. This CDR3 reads CASGLGRGNGYTF. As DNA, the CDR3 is TGTGCTAGTGGTTTAGGCAGGGGGAATGGCTACACCTTC.

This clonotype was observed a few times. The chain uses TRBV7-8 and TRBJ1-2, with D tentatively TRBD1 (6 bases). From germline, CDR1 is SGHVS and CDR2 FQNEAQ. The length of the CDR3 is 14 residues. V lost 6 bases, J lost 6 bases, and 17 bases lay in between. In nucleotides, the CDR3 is TGTGCCAGCAGGAAGGGGGGGGCGGCGAATGGCTACACCTTC. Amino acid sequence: CASRKGGAANGYTF.

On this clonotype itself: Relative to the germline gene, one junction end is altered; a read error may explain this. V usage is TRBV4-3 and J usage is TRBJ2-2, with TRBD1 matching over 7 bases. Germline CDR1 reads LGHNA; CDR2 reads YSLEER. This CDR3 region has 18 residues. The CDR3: CASNQEGAGKLDTGELFF. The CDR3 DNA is TGCGCCAGCAACCAAGAGGGGGCAGGGAAGTTGGACACCGGGGAGCTGTTTTTT.

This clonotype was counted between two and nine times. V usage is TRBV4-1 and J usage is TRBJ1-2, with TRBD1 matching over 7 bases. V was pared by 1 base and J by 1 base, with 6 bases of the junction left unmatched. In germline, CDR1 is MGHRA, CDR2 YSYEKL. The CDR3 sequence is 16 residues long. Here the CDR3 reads CASSQGGTDFNYGYTF. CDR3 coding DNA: TGCGCCAGCAGCCAAGGCGGGACAGATTTTAACTATGGCTACACCTTC.

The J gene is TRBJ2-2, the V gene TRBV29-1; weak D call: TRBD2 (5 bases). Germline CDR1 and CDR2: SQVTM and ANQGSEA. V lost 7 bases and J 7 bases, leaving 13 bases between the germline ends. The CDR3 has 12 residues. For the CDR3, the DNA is TGCAGCGCTCCAAGGGAGAACGGGGAGCTGTTTTTT. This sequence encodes CSAPRENGELFF.

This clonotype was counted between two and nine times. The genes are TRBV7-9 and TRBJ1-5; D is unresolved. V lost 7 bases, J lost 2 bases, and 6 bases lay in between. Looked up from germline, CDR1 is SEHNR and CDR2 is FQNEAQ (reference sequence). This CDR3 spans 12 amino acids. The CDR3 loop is CASTRGNQPQHF. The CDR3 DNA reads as TGTGCCAGCACAAGGGGCAATCAGCCCCAGCATTTT.

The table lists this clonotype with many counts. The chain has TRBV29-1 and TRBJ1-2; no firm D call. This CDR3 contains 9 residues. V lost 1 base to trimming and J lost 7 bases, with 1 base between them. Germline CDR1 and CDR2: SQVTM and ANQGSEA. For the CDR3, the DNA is TGCAGCGTTGAAGCTGGCTACACCTTC. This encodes CSVEAGYTF.